The sequence of this T cell receptor (beta chain) was determined in a study of blood T cell repertoires in COVID-19 (TCRdb year 2020). About the investigation overall: Collaborator samples came from the United States, Italy and Spain and covered acute and convalescent phases of COVID-19. The material from the prospective study consisted of cDNA or gDNA derived from T cells, B-cell-depleted T cells, or PBMCs. The dataset comprised deeply sampled blood TCRbeta repertoires from subjects exposed to, actively infected with, or recovered from COVID-19. The repertoires were made available in a free public database intended to serve as a resource for research on the immune response to SARS-CoV-2. Samples came from the ongoing ImmuneRACE study (first 160 participants) plus 1,254 subjects from 6 global collaborators. A de-identified subject ID, COVID-19 status, age in years and sex were almost always included in the sample metadata. HLA class I and class II types, where available, came from metadata supplied by the sample provider rather than from assay-based typing. The paper as a whole reports these results and caveats: Clinical and demographic metadata were provided uncurated, with the amount varying by source and participant.

Trimming leaves V shorter by 5 bases and J shorter by 9 bases, with the junction holding 14 bases beyond the gene matches. CDR1 MDHEN and CDR2 SYDVKM were looked up in the germline V gene. The CDR3 spans 15 residues, from the cysteine through the phenylalanine. Only the CDR3 portion is preserved as DNA: 45 bases, with reading frame beginning at the first base. As to this clone: Its antigen has not been determined. No base quality information exists; no much larger clone differs at one position.

The immunoSEQ Assay, a bias-controlled multiplex PCR, was used to amplify TCRbeta CDR3 regions from genomic DNA. In the authors' own workflow: The number of nucleated cells in each sample was estimated by amplification of reference gene primers within the assay. Sequence reads were collapsed and filtered to measure the absolute abundance of every unique TCRbeta CDR3 rearrangement. For each sample, productive Simpson clonality was calculated as the square root of Simpson's diversity index across productive rearrangements. TCRdb carries this immuneACCESS record with in-frame sequences only. Its versions omit some clonotypes, under half of them owing to an unresolved V gene in the studies checked, with the rest unexplained. V and J calls and clone size are those listed in that table; D and trimming were worked out from the DNA. The table for this sample lists tens of thousands of clones; about 92% of them were counted only once. The biggest ten clones account for approximately 0.35% of the sample.

In Seattle, one collaborating source enrolled patients while the infection was active and tracked those patients longitudinally over the course of disease. Each collaborating institution followed its own protocols to collect whole blood in K2EDTA tubes. Collaborator samples were shipped for TCRbeta analysis as frozen whole blood, isolated PBMCs, or DNA extracted from either sample type. This clonotype was obtained from a man aged 50-59 years with COVID-19, enrolled during active disease. Sequenced sample: peripheral blood. The chain links TRBV28 with TRBJ2-7; TRBD1 matches 9 bases in the middle. The CDR3 region reads CASSPGGQQGAWQYF. The nucleotides read TGTGCCAGCAGTCCCGGGGGTCAACAGGGGGCGTGGCAGTACTTC.